This T cell receptor (beta chain) derives from a study of human T cells and chemical hapten exposure. TCRdb processed the RACE reads anew with MiXCR; each CDR3 protein has one entry. The table lists under 100,000 distinct CDR3 sequences, roughly 11% of them singletons. Deletions cut 4 bases from V and 2 bases from J, with 15 bases between. The germline V gene has CDR1 SGHDN and CDR2 FVKESK. The CDR3 extends over 16 amino acids. The time point here: patch test 2, 6 weeks after DPC sensitization. Treatment here: therapeutic diphenylcyclopropenone sensitization with weekly scalp DPC. Sequenced material: whole blood, taken in connection with sensitization to the hapten diphenylcyclopropenone (DPC). This chain uses TRBV14 with TRBJ2-1; possibly TRBD1 or TRBD2 for D (5 bases each). This clonotype was obtained from a woman between 40 and 50 years old with alopecia areata. Some clones in this sample may be carry-over from other donors' samples. The CDR3 bases are TGTGCCAGCAGCCCCCCAGGGAGTTACACCTACAATGAGCAGTTCTTC. Protein: CASSPPGSYTYNEQFF. Complete variable domain (other parts from reference TRBV14 and TRBJ2-1): EAGVTQFPSHSVIEKGQTVTLRCDPISGHDNLYWYRRVMGKEIKFLLHFVKESKQDESGMPNNRFLAERTGGTYSTLKVQPAELEDSGVYFCASSPPGSYTYNEQFFGPGTRLTVL.